This is a list of T cell receptor beta chains from one sample in a study of T cells in localized non-small cell lung cancer. Clones were read by immunoSEQ multiplex PCR, and TCRdb kept only the in-frame ones, dropping some. Counted here are about 76,000 clones, roughly 83% occurring once; the ten biggest clones make up under 1.5%. The starting material was peripheral blood, obtained before any cancer treatment. These receptors came from a female donor at least 60 years old with stage I lung adenocarcinoma. The CDR3 runs from the conserved cysteine through the conserved F or W. The D gene is left open where the match is weak. Clone sizes are given selectively: once, few, many, or a class where the clone is expanded.

v_gene	j_gene	d_gene	abundance	CDR3nt	CDR3aa
TRBV10-1	TRBJ1-1	.	few	TGCGCCAGCAGCCCCGACAGATACACTGAAGCTTTCTTT	CASSPDRYTEAFF
TRBV7-3	TRBJ2-5	TRBD1	.	TGTGCCAGCAGCTTCTCGGGACAGGCGGGAGAGACCCAGTACTTC	CASSFSGQAGETQYF
TRBV6-1	TRBJ2-7	.	.	TGTGCCAGCAGTGAACCCTACGAGCAGTACTTC	CASSEPYEQYF
TRBV6-1	TRBJ2-7	TRBD2	.	TGTGCCAGCAGTTCGTGGGGGACTAGCGAGTACGAGCAGTACTTC	CASSSWGTSEYEQYF
TRBV11-3	TRBJ2-3	TRBD2	.	TGTGCCAGCAGCTCCACTACTTTTAGCGGGGGGGTTTCAGATACGCAGTATTTT	CASSSTTFSGGVSDTQYF
TRBV7-2	TRBJ2-7	.	.	TGTGCCAGCAGAACCGTCACGAGCTCCTACGAGCAGTACTTC	CASRTVTSSYEQYF
TRBV27	TRBJ1-1	.	.	TGTGCCAGCAGTTTATCGTGGGTAATGAACACTGAAGCTTTCTTT	CASSLSWVMNTEAFF
TRBV5-1	TRBJ1-4	TRBD1	.	TGCACCAGCAGCTTGGTGGGGGACAGACTTAATGAAAAACTGTTTTTT	CTSSLVGDRLNEKLFF
TRBV12-5	TRBJ2-3	.	.	TGTGCTAGTGGTTTGGTACTGGAGGGGCTCCACACAGATACGCAGTATTTT	CASGLVLEGLHTDTQYF
TRBV6-5	TRBJ1-6	TRBD1	.	TGTGCCAGCAGTCAGACAGGGGATAATTCACCCCTCCACTTT	CASSQTGDNSPLHF
TRBV6-5	TRBJ2-1	.	.	TGTGCCAGCAGTTATTACGACGGAAGCTCCTACAATGAGCAGTTCTTC	CASSYYDGSSYNEQFF
TRBV6-6	TRBJ2-1	.	.	TGTGCCAGCAGTTACGTGGCTAGCAGCAATGAGCAGTTCTTC	CASSYVASSNEQFF
TRBV5-1	TRBJ2-2	.	.	TGCGCCAGCAGCTTCCCCGGCACCGGGGAGCTGTTTTTT	CASSFPGTGELFF
TRBV7-9	TRBJ2-1	.	.	TGTGCCAGCAGCTTAGACTGGAGCTCCTACAATGAGCAGTTCTTC	CASSLDWSSYNEQFF
TRBV6-5	TRBJ1-5	.	.	TGTGCCAGCAGCCCCGACGGTTCCCTCAATCAGCCCCAGCATTTT	CASSPDGSLNQPQHF
TRBV5-4	TRBJ2-3	.	.	TGTGCCAGCAGCTTGGCTGAATCCGGGGGAGATACGCAGTATTTT	CASSLAESGGDTQYF